This TCR beta chain was recorded in a study of T-cell reconstitution after alpha-beta-depleted transplantation in children. Unique molecular identifiers were incorporated when the TCRbeta library was constructed. TCRdb processed the PCR reads anew with MiXCR; each CDR3 protein has one entry. The table records hundreds of thousands of distinct CDR3 sequences, 13% of them present only once. The CDR3 contains 13 residues. V was clipped by 7 bases and J by 3 bases, with 12 bases between them. Germline V gene sequence: CDR1 SQVTM, CDR2 ANQGSEA. Only a few counts were recorded for this clonotype. The source material was PBMCs, sampled from the stem cell graft. The V call is TRBV29-1, the J call TRBJ2-2; a possible D gene is TRBD2 (6 bases). The clonotype comes from a human donor who donated a stem cell graft to a child with Fanconi anemia. The CDR3 spells CSAKGLYTGELFF. The CDR3 DNA reads as TGCAGCGCTAAGGGACTGTACACCGGGGAGCTGTTTTTT.